Below, 3 T cell receptor beta chains from the same sample are listed, as sequenced in a study of OX40 agonist ivuxolimab in advanced cancers. Clones were sequenced by immunoSEQ multiplex PCR, and TCRdb holds only the in-frame ones, with some missing. The sample lists 70,000 to 95,000 clones; 92% were seen once. Source: CD4+ or CD8+ T cells sorted from blood, taken in a trial of the OX40 agonist ivuxolimab. These receptors were obtained from an adult with an advanced solid tumor such as melanoma, head and neck, liver or kidney cancer.

This clone showed up just once. V usage is TRBV19 and J usage is TRBJ2-3, with a weak D call TRBD1 (7 bases). The length of the CDR3 is 16 residues. Trimming cost V 2 bases and J 2 bases, with 14 bases left between them. CDR1 LNHDA and CDR2 SQIVND come from the germline V gene (reference sequence). CDR3 nucleotide sequence: TGTGCCAGTAGTATACCGGCAGGGGGGATCACAGATACGCAGTATTTT. It specifies CASSIPAGGITDTQYF. Combining the CDR3 with reference TRBV19 and TRBJ2-3 gives the whole variable domain DGGITQSPKYLFRKEGQNVTLSCEQNLNHDAMYWYRQDPGQGLRLIYYSQIVNDFQKGDIAEGYSVSREKKESFPLTVTSAQKNPTAFYLCASSIPAGGITDTQYFGPGTRLTVL.

The CDR3 spells CASSKGRLAGVINEQFF. DNA of the CDR3: TGTGCCAGCAGTAAAGGGAGACTAGCGGGGGTTATTAATGAGCAGTTCTTC. The chain has TRBV6-1 and TRBJ2-1; 12 positions agree with TRBD2. This CDR3 comprises 17 residues. V lost 5 bases, J lost 7 bases, and 12 bases stayed unmatched. Looked up from germline, CDR1 is MNHNS and CDR2 is SASEGT.

The chain uses TRBV7-6 and TRBJ2-1, with no clear D. Germline-derived CDR1 and CDR2 are SGHVS and FNYEAQ. CDR3 size: 17 residues. Trimming left V 0 bases short and J 0 bases short, with 12 bases between. The CDR3 coding sequence is TGTGCCAGCAGCTTAGCAGGCGCTTCAAGCTCCTACAATGAGCAGTTCTTC. This gives the protein CASSLAGASSSYNEQFF.